A single sample gave rise to the 13 T cell receptor beta chains below, sequenced in a study of patients and donors after allogeneic stem cell transplantation. TCRdb used MiXCR to reprocess the RT-PCR reads, holding one entry per CDR3 protein. Of 400,000 to 500,000 distinct CDR3 sequences listed, 15% to 20% are singletons. The specimen was blood, either unsorted or a sorted T cell fraction (not recorded which). The receptors derive from a human donor who was either an allogeneic HSCT recipient or a stem cell or donor lymphocyte infusion donor (not recorded which). It is not recorded whose cells these are; they may come from a transplant donor.

At least ten counts were recorded for this clonotype. The chain is built from TRBV3-1 and TRBJ2-7, with a possible D match to TRBD1 (6 bases). The germline CDR1 and CDR2 sequences are LGHDT and YNNKEL (reference sequence). Trimming left V 1 base short and J 3 bases short, with 10 bases between. The CDR3 is 14 residues long. The CDR3 loop is CASSQGGGGYEQYF. CDR3 nucleotides: TGTGCCAGCAGCCAAGGAGGGGGTGGCTACGAGCAGTACTTC.

This clonotype has more than one count but fewer than ten. V gene TRBV20-1 combines with J gene TRBJ2-1; D may match TRBD1 or TRBD2 (5 bases each). The CDR3 runs to 15 residues. Trimming removed 3 bases from V and 3 bases from J, with 15 bases in between. CDR1 DFQATT and CDR2 SNEGSKA come from the germline V gene (reference sequence). CDR3 sequence (DNA): TGCAGTGCTAGGGTCGGGACCCCAGGCTACAATGAGCAGTTCTTC. It encodes CSARVGTPGYNEQFF.

The sample holds a few counts of this clonotype. The V call is TRBV7-9, the J call TRBJ2-1; 7 bases are a match to TRBD1. This CDR3 contains 16 residues. Per germline, CDR1 SEHNR and CDR2 FQNEAQ (reference sequence). V lost 4 bases, J lost 7 bases, and 13 bases stayed unmatched. CDR3 nucleotide sequence: TGTGCCAGCAGCTCCCCCGACAGGGTGGTTGGGAATGAGCAGTTCTTC. Translation gives CASSSPDRVVGNEQFF.

The chain links TRBV7-2 to TRBJ1-4, with D unclear. CDR1 and CDR2 from the germline V gene are SGHTA and FQGNSA. V lost 0 bases and J lost 0, with 5 bases in between. The CDR3 has 15 residues. The CDR3 nucleotides are TGTGCCAGCAGCTTAGCCGGTCCAACTAATGAAAAACTGTTTTTT. Translated: CASSLAGPTNEKLFF. Using reference TRBV7-2 and TRBJ1-4 for the parts outside the CDR3, the full variable domain is GAGVSQSPSNKVTEKGKDVELRCDPISGHTALYWYRQSLGQGLEFLIYFQGNSAPDKSGLPSDRFSAERTGGSVSTLTIQRTQQEDSAVYLCASSLAGPTNEKLFFGSGTQLSVL.

The table lists this clonotype with a few counts. The chain has TRBV6-1 and TRBJ2-5; 7 bases agree with TRBD1. J lost 2 bases, V lost 5 bases, and 8 bases had no gene match. The CDR3 totals 15 residues. Germline CDR1 and CDR2: MNHNS and SASEGT. CDR3: CASSHRGDPQETQYF. CDR3 in DNA: TGTGCCAGCAGTCACAGGGGCGACCCTCAAGAGACCCAGTACTTC.

There are a few counts of this clonotype. CDR3 bases: TGCGCCAGCAGCTATCTAGCGGTGAGGACCAAAAACATTCAGTACTTC. Translated: CASSYLAVRTKNIQYF. V is TRBV4-1 and J is TRBJ2-4, with 7 positions matching TRBD2. Losses at the gene ends were 5 bases for V and 2 bases for J; bases not matched to a gene: 9. CDR1 MGHRA and CDR2 YSYEKL come from the germline V gene. The CDR3 has 16 amino acids.

This clonotype was seen a few times. The gene calls are TRBV7-3 and TRBJ2-3, with 8 bases lining up with TRBD2. V shed 2 bases and J 4 bases; nucleotides not matched to a gene: 11. The CDR3 runs to 17 residues. The germline V gene has CDR1 SGHTA and CDR2 FQGTGA. The CDR3 sequence is CASSLLGSGELADTQYF. In DNA, the CDR3 is TGTGCCAGCAGCTTACTGGGTAGCGGGGAGTTGGCAGATACGCAGTATTTT. Based on the CDR3 plus reference TRBV7-3 and TRBJ2-3, the full variable domain is GAGVSQTPSNKVTEKGKYVELRCDPISGHTALYWYRQSLGQGPEFLIYFQGTGAADDSGLPNDRFFAVRPEGSVSTLKIQRTERGDSAVYLCASSLLGSGELADTQYFGPGTRLTVL.

V gene TRBV7-6 combines with J gene TRBJ1-1; no definite D call. Trimming stripped 5 bases from V and 6 bases from J, with 10 bases between. This CDR3 region has 12 residues. CDR1 SGHVS and CDR2 FNYEAQ come from the germline V gene. The CDR3 region has the DNA TGTGCCAGCAGCATGTATGGGGCTGAAGCTTTCTTT. It codes for CASSMYGAEAFF.

The chain links TRBV10-3 to TRBJ1-6, with a weak D call TRBD1 (6 bases). The germline gives CDR1 ENHRY, CDR2 SYGVKD. Trimming stripped 3 bases from V and 9 bases from J, with 12 bases between. This CDR3 has 14 amino acids. The DNA of the CDR3 is TGTGCCATCAGTGACCGGGGGGCAGGTTCACCCCTCCACTTT. Its protein is CAISDRGAGSPLHF.

The table lists this clonotype with many counts. V gene TRBV20-1 combines with J gene TRBJ2-6; the D is unclear. Trimming shortened V by 0 bases and J by 0 bases, and 12 bases separated the two germline ends. CDR1 and CDR2 (germline): DFQATT, SNEGSKA (reference sequence). CDR3 size: 17 residues. This CDR3 is CSARDFNSLSGANVLTF. The DNA of the CDR3 is TGCAGTGCTAGAGATTTCAACAGTCTCTCTGGGGCCAACGTCCTGACTTTC.

The chain joins TRBV28 to TRBJ1-3; tentatively, D is TRBD1 (6 bases). The germline V gene has CDR1 MDHEN and CDR2 SYDVKM. Trimming left V 8 bases short and J 2 bases short, with 13 bases between. CDR3 length equals 14 residues. The CDR3 sequence: CASRTWDTGNTIYF. Written as DNA, the CDR3 is TGTGCCAGCCGAACCTGGGACACTGGAAACACCATATATTTT.

The chain employs TRBV20-1 and TRBJ2-7; 7 bases line up with TRBD1. Germline CDR1 is DFQATT and CDR2 is SNEGSKA (reference sequence). The CDR3 covers 12 residues. Unmatched junction bases numbered 4, after V lost 6 bases and J lost 2 bases. DNA of the CDR3: TGCAGTGCCGAAGGGACAGCCTACGAGCAGTACTTC. Translated: CSAEGTAYEQYF.

The chain uses TRBV19 and TRBJ2-7; D unclear. Trimming shortened V by 2 bases and J by 1 base, and 6 bases separated the two germline ends. Germline CDR1 and CDR2: LNHDA and SQIVND (reference sequence). This CDR3 has 13 amino acids. CDR3 sequence (DNA): TGTGCCAGTAGTATAAGTGGGTCCTACGAGCAGTACTTC. As protein: CASSISGSYEQYF.